The 9 T cell receptor beta chains listed next were all sequenced from one sample in a study of T cell responses to AZD1222 COVID-19 vaccine. Sequencing used immunoSEQ multiplex PCR; TCRdb keeps in-frame clones, though not all of them. The table records about 100,000 clones, 92% of them present only once. Sequenced here: peripheral blood, sampled on day 0 of AZD1222 vaccination. These receptors were collected from an adult in good health.

The V gene is TRBV6-5, the J gene TRBJ2-5; D is perhaps TRBD2 (7 bases). Germline lookup yields CDR1 MNHEY and CDR2 SVGAGI. This CDR3 contains 15 residues. V lost 6 bases to trimming and J lost 5 bases, with 19 bases between them. In DNA form, the CDR3 reads TGTGCCAGCAGGGGGGGGCAGGGGACGTCCGAGACCCAGTACTTC. It codes for CASRGGQGTSETQYF.

The chain uses TRBV19 and TRBJ2-5, with 7 positions matching TRBD2. The V gene end was trimmed by 7 bases and the J gene end by 4 bases; junction bases not matched to a gene: 9. Germline loops: CDR1 LNHDA, CDR2 SQIVND (reference sequence). The CDR3 contains 14 residues. This CDR3 is CASKNSGGGETQYF. The CDR3 nucleotides are TGTGCCAGTAAAAATTCGGGGGGTGGAGAGACCCAGTACTTC.

This clone has a single count. The chain is built from TRBV15 and TRBJ2-7; perhaps D is TRBD1 or TRBD2 (5 bases each). The CDR3 length is 15 residues. V was trimmed by 0 bases and J by 3 bases, leaving 12 bases between them. CDR1 LNHNV and CDR2 YYDKDF come from the germline V gene (reference sequence). CDR3 amino acids: CATSREPGRNYEQYF. The CDR3, as DNA: TGTGCCACCAGCAGAGAACCAGGGAGAAACTACGAGCAGTACTTC.

V is TRBV5-8 and J is TRBJ1-1, with 8 bases aligning to TRBD1. The CDR3 extends over 16 amino acids. The V gene's germline CDR1 is SGHTS and CDR2 YDEGEE. Trimming at V came to 4 bases and at J to 0 bases, leaving 8 bases not matched to a gene. The CDR3 DNA sequence: TGTGCCAGCAGCCGGGACAGGAGGACTTTGAACACTGAAGCTTTCTTT. It yields the protein CASSRDRRTLNTEAFF.

V is TRBV27 and J is TRBJ1-1; D remains ambiguous. V was clipped by 6 bases and J by 6 bases, with 20 bases between them. This CDR3 contains 15 residues. Germline assignment: CDR1 MNHEY and CDR2 SMNVEV (reference sequence). CDR3 region: CASSRVPRRIPEAFF. CDR3 bases: TGTGCCAGCAGCCGCGTACCTCGACGTATCCCTGAAGCTTTCTTT.

As for this clone: Distinct nucleotide sequences in the sample also encode this CDR3. The V call is TRBV7-9, the J call TRBJ2-5; no reliable D call. CDR1 is SEHNR and CDR2 is FQNEAQ in the germline V gene (reference sequence). This CDR3 has 11 residues. Trimming removed 4 bases from V and 2 bases from J, with 2 bases in between. CDR3 residues: CASSSQETQYF. The CDR3 region has the DNA TGTGCCAGCAGCTCTCAAGAGACCCAGTACTTC. Combining the CDR3 with reference TRBV7-9 and TRBJ2-5 gives the whole variable domain DTGVSQNPRHKITKRGQNVTFRCDPISEHNRLYWYRQTLGQGPEFLTYFQNEAQLEKSRLLSDRFSAERPKGSFSTLEIQRTEQGDSAMYLCASSSQETQYFGPGTRLLVL.

The chain combines TRBV10-1 with TRBJ2-5; possibly TRBD2 for D (5 bases). This CDR3 is built from 14 residues. Germline values: CDR1 WNHNN, CDR2 SYGVQD (reference sequence). The V and J ends lost 6 bases and 7 bases respectively, with 18 bases between them. This CDR3 reads CASRGRSMSGTQYF. The CDR3 nucleotides are TGCGCCAGCAGAGGTCGTAGTATGAGCGGGACCCAGTACTTC.

This clone was seen just once. This sequence joins TRBV5-1 and TRBJ1-1, with D unresolved. V lost 3 bases, J lost 0 bases, and 6 bases lay in between. Germline V CDR1 and CDR2: SGHRS, YFSETQ. CDR3 length: 13 amino acids. DNA for the CDR3: TGCGCCAGCAGCTCGCAGTTGAACACTGAAGCTTTCTTT. Protein product: CASSSQLNTEAFF.

The V gene is TRBV28, the J gene TRBJ1-6, with no clear D. Germline V gene data show CDR1 as MDHEN and CDR2 as SYDVKM. Trimming pared 6 bases from V and 5 bases from J, leaving 17 bases between. This CDR3 comprises 16 residues. Here the CDR3 reads CASRSRESGDNSPLHF. The CDR3, as DNA: TGTGCCAGCAGATCCCGGGAGTCTGGGGATAATTCACCCCTCCACTTT.